The rows below give T cell receptor beta chains drawn from one sample of a study of CXCR3-negative and CXCR3-positive naive CD8 T cells. TCRdb re-called the 5' RACE reads; one entry per CDR3 protein, DNA not given. The listing records under 75,000 distinct CDR3 sequences. Sequencing was performed on naive CXCR3- CD8+ T cells from blood. The source of these receptors is a human donor in good health. Some clones in this sample may be carry-over from other donors' samples. The CDR3 runs from the conserved cysteine through the conserved F or W. Each record gives: V gene, clone size, J gene, CDR3 protein. Size values are once, few and many counts, or a class for expanded clones, and some rows have none.

>TRBV29-1|.|TRBJ1-4
CSGSVGNEKLFF
>TRBV6-4|.|TRBJ1-5
CASSDTGQGPQHF
>TRBV5-1|.|TRBJ2-7
CASSRVGQIYEQYF
>TRBV7-8|.|TRBJ2-7
CASSLDAGTGLYEQYF
>TRBV11-1|.|TRBJ2-7
CASSPYPPVSGSTATSYEQYF
>TRBV28|.|TRBJ2-2
CASSSLVTPNTGELFF
>TRBV6-2/TRBV6-3|.|TRBJ2-2
CASRTPLAGETGELFF
>TRBV6-6|.|TRBJ2-2
CASRRTTANTGELFF
>TRBV5-1|.|TRBJ2-7
CASSSGQDGTYEQYF
>TRBV29-1|.|TRBJ1-1
CSVQTGGYGVTEAFF
>TRBV3-1|.|TRBJ2-1
CASSHKNLGTSGRNEQFF
>TRBV29-1|.|TRBJ1-5
CSVDTGVGNQPQHF
>TRBV6-6|.|TRBJ2-7
CASSYSAGSAYEQYF
>TRBV2|.|TRBJ2-7
CASRSSVGILNEQYF
>TRBV6-2/TRBV6-3|.|TRBJ2-7
CASSSFAGDYEQYF
>TRBV6-1|.|TRBJ2-3
CASSEVAGGTDTQYF
>TRBV4-1|.|TRBJ2-5
CASSQRPVSQETQYF
>TRBV29-1|.|TRBJ2-7
CSVDGAGASYEQYF
>TRBV12-3/TRBV12-4|.|TRBJ2-5
CASSLSGTRGKTQYF
>TRBV28|.|TRBJ1-2
CASREYVADANYGYTF
>TRBV28|.|TRBJ2-2
CASSPFTQGTGELFF
>TRBV20-1|.|TRBJ2-3
CSAEGGSLTSDTQYF
>TRBV20-1|.|TRBJ1-2
CSARDDGYGYTF
>TRBV5-1|.|TRBJ2-5
CASSLDPDGEAEETQYF
>TRBV29-1|.|TRBJ2-2
CSVEDLGDGTGELFF
>TRBV6-6|.|TRBJ2-7
CASSITYEQYF
>TRBV12-3/TRBV12-4|.|TRBJ1-1
CASSLTVRNTEAFF
>TRBV6-2/TRBV6-3|.|TRBJ2-3
CASSYRVLAGSDTQYF
>TRBV4-3|.|TRBJ2-1
CASSQDRRQGPYNEQFF
>TRBV12-3/TRBV12-4|.|TRBJ2-1
CASSPGDSEQFF
>TRBV29-1|.|TRBJ2-2
CSVPDGNTGELFF
>TRBV9|.|TRBJ2-2
CASSPGLNPVNTGELFF
>TRBV28|.|TRBJ2-2
CASRGGSTAHTGELFF
>TRBV27|.|TRBJ2-7
CASSYRASYEQYF
>TRBV2|.|TRBJ2-1
CASEREANEQFF
>TRBV23-1|.|TRBJ2-7
CASSPHLGQGETYEQYF
>TRBV21-1|.|TRBJ2-7
CASSKVERGTDPYEQYF
>TRBV7-9|.|TRBJ1-1
CASSTQTGWGDTEAFF
>TRBV29-1|.|TRBJ2-7
CSVENRAYEQYF
>TRBV6-5|.|TRBJ2-2
CASSYRGLPGELFF
>TRBV4-3|.|TRBJ1-1
CASSQDRTGWNTEAFF
>TRBV20-1|.|TRBJ1-6
CSARVPAGNSPLHF
>TRBV19|.|TRBJ1-1
CASSIELSRKGPKGTEAFF
>TRBV30|medium-sized|TRBJ2-1
CAWSVTSGDEQFF
>TRBV12-3/TRBV12-4|.|TRBJ1-1
CASRGHGDTEAFF
>TRBV29-1|.|TRBJ1-1
CSVQPTEMNTEAFF
>TRBV12-3/TRBV12-4|.|TRBJ2-5
CASTPREQETQYF
>TRBV20-1|medium-sized|TRBJ1-2
CSAAPGQVSYGYTF
>TRBV6-5|.|TRBJ2-5
CASGQWLAEVQGTQYF
>TRBV28|.|TRBJ2-1
CASSLDRGFNNEQFF
>TRBV23-1|.|TRBJ1-5
CASSQTGAGLNQPQHF
>TRBV15|.|TRBJ1-4
CATSRGTTGLEATNEKLFF